This is a list of T cell receptor beta chains from one sample in a study of cytomegalovirus exposure and HLA in healthy donors. Generated by immunoSEQ multiplex PCR, the TCRdb table keeps only in-frame clones and is missing some. Counted here are 150,000 or so clones, roughly 91% occurring once; the ten biggest clones make up 2.5% to 4%. The specimen was PBMCs. The source is a woman under 30 in good health and CMV-seropositive. CDR3s include the opening cysteine and the closing phenylalanine or tryptophan. D genes are given only for firm matches. Some rows mark clone size as missing; the rest say once, few, many or name a class of expanded clone.

V gene: TRBV5-1; D gene: -; J gene: TRBJ1-4; clone size: once; CDR3 DNA: TGCGCCAGCAGCTTGAACCCCGCTGGCGGGGCTAATGAAAAACTGTTTTTT; CDR3 protein: CASSLNPAGGANEKLFF
V gene: TRBV29-1; D gene: -; J gene: TRBJ1-2; clone size: -; CDR3 DNA: TGCAGCGTTGAAGGGCAGGGGAGAGGCTACACCTTC; CDR3 protein: CSVEGQGRGYTF
V gene: TRBV7-3; D gene: -; J gene: TRBJ2-1; clone size: -; CDR3 DNA: TGTGCCAGCAGCTCTAGGTCGTACAATGAGCAGTTCTTC; CDR3 protein: CASSSRSYNEQFF
V gene: TRBV5-1; D gene: TRBD1; J gene: TRBJ2-2; clone size: -; CDR3 DNA: TGCGCCAGCAGCGGGACAGGGGTGAACACCGGGGAGCTGTTTTTT; CDR3 protein: CASSGTGVNTGELFF
V gene: TRBV27; D gene: TRBD2; J gene: TRBJ2-2; clone size: few; CDR3 DNA: TGTGCCAGCAGTTCCTTGGGACTAGACGGGGAGCTGTTTTTT; CDR3 protein: CASSSLGLDGELFF
V gene: TRBV30; D gene: -; J gene: TRBJ1-4; clone size: -; CDR3 DNA: TGTGCCTGGACCCCTAAGGGGGGGACTAATGAAAAACTGTTTTTT; CDR3 protein: CAWTPKGGTNEKLFF
V gene: TRBV6-6; D gene: TRBD2; J gene: TRBJ2-7; clone size: -; CDR3 DNA: TGTGCCAGCAGTGCCCTAGCGGGAGGGTCCTACGAGCAGTACTTC; CDR3 protein: CASSALAGGSYEQYF
V gene: TRBV7-2; D gene: -; J gene: TRBJ1-5; clone size: -; CDR3 DNA: TGTGCCAGCATGGTTTGGGGGCCTAGCAATCAGCCCCAGCATTTT; CDR3 protein: CASMVWGPSNQPQHF
V gene: TRBV23-1; D gene: -; J gene: TRBJ2-4; clone size: -; CDR3 DNA: TGCGCCAGCAGTCAATCGGCTCAAGCAGGGATGAATCGGTTAGGCAAAAACATTCAGTACTTC; CDR3 protein: CASSQSAQAGMNRLGKNIQYF
V gene: TRBV30; D gene: TRBD2; J gene: TRBJ2-3; clone size: -; CDR3 DNA: TGTGCCTGGAGTGTATACGCTAGCGGGAGCACAGATACGCAGTATTTT; CDR3 protein: CAWSVYASGSTDTQYF
V gene: TRBV11-3; D gene: -; J gene: TRBJ2-1; clone size: -; CDR3 DNA: TGTGCCAGCAGCCGGACTGCGTCGCCCTACAATGAGCAGTTCTTC; CDR3 protein: CASSRTASPYNEQFF
V gene: TRBV10-3; D gene: -; J gene: TRBJ2-3; clone size: -; CDR3 DNA: TGTGCCATCAGCCGCCTTGCTAGCGTTCCCACAGATACGCAGTATTTT; CDR3 protein: CAISRLASVPTDTQYF
V gene: TRBV2; D gene: TRBD2; J gene: TRBJ2-3; clone size: -; CDR3 DNA: TGTGCCAGCTCCCTCTCCCCGGGACTAGTCCCCGCAGATACGCAGTATTTT; CDR3 protein: CASSLSPGLVPADTQYF
V gene: TRBV6-5; D gene: -; J gene: TRBJ1-3; clone size: -; CDR3 DNA: TGTGCCAGCAGTTACTCGAATGTTGGGCTAGGAAACACCATATATTTT; CDR3 protein: CASSYSNVGLGNTIYF
V gene: TRBV19; D gene: TRBD1; J gene: TRBJ2-5; clone size: -; CDR3 DNA: TGTGCCAGTAGTATAGGTCTCAGGGACAGGGCCGATGGAGAGACCCAGTACTTC; CDR3 protein: CASSIGLRDRADGETQYF
V gene: TRBV4-1; D gene: -; J gene: TRBJ2-1; clone size: -; CDR3 DNA: TGCGCCAGCAGCCAATATGCCGGTCCGAGCTCCTACAATGAGCAGTTCTTC; CDR3 protein: CASSQYAGPSSYNEQFF
V gene: TRBV5-6; D gene: TRBD2; J gene: TRBJ2-7; clone size: -; CDR3 DNA: TGTGCCAGCAGTTCAGCGGGACGAGGGCGCTACGAGCAGTACTTC; CDR3 protein: CASSSAGRGRYEQYF
V gene: TRBV30; D gene: -; J gene: TRBJ1-2; clone size: -; CDR3 DNA: TGTGCCTGGAGTGTCGGGGGGGACTATGGCTACACCTTC; CDR3 protein: CAWSVGGDYGYTF
V gene: TRBV2; D gene: TRBD1; J gene: TRBJ1-5; clone size: few; CDR3 DNA: TGTGCCAGCAGTGAACTACAGGGGTCGAGGAATCAGCCCCAGCATTTT; CDR3 protein: CASSELQGSRNQPQHF
V gene: TRBV27; D gene: TRBD2; J gene: TRBJ2-1; clone size: -; CDR3 DNA: TGTGCCAGCAGTCAGGGACTAGCGACTGAGCAGTTCTTC; CDR3 protein: CASSQGLATEQFF
V gene: TRBV11-3; D gene: -; J gene: TRBJ1-1; clone size: once; CDR3 DNA: TGTGCCAGCATCCCGTCGGGATACATGAACACTGAAGCTTTCTTT; CDR3 protein: CASIPSGYMNTEAFF
V gene: TRBV7-2; D gene: TRBD1; J gene: TRBJ2-7; clone size: -; CDR3 DNA: TGTGCCAGCAGCTTAGATCGGGGCAGGGGGCCCTCCGAGCAGTACTTC; CDR3 protein: CASSLDRGRGPSEQYF
V gene: TRBV6-5; D gene: -; J gene: TRBJ1-2; clone size: -; CDR3 DNA: TGTGCCAGCAGTTACTCGATGGGGAGAGGGCTAGGGGGCTACACCTTC; CDR3 protein: CASSYSMGRGLGGYTF
V gene: TRBV7-9; D gene: TRBD1; J gene: TRBJ1-4; clone size: -; CDR3 DNA: TGTGCCAGCAGCACAGACAGGGCGTCGGGTGAAAAACTGTTTTTT; CDR3 protein: CASSTDRASGEKLFF
V gene: TRBV6-5; D gene: TRBD1; J gene: TRBJ2-7; clone size: -; CDR3 DNA: TGTGCCAGCAGTTTGGACAGGGGCGAGCAGTACTTC; CDR3 protein: CASSLDRGEQYF
V gene: TRBV30; D gene: -; J gene: TRBJ2-1; clone size: -; CDR3 DNA: TGTGCCACCCCACGGGGGAGCTCCTACAATGAGCAGTTCTTC; CDR3 protein: CATPRGSSYNEQFF
V gene: TRBV11-3; D gene: TRBD1; J gene: TRBJ2-7; clone size: -; CDR3 DNA: TGTGCCAGCAAGCCTCGGACCGGACAGGGGGCCTACGAGCAGTACTTC; CDR3 protein: CASKPRTGQGAYEQYF
V gene: TRBV13; D gene: TRBD1; J gene: TRBJ1-1; clone size: -; CDR3 DNA: TGTGCCAGCAGCCCACCTCACGGGACAGGGGAGACTGAAGCTTTCTTT; CDR3 protein: CASSPPHGTGETEAFF
V gene: TRBV6-7; D gene: TRBD2; J gene: TRBJ2-7; clone size: -; CDR3 DNA: TGTGCCAGCAGTTACCGCTTGACTAGCGGGAGAACCTACGAGCAGTACTTC; CDR3 protein: CASSYRLTSGRTYEQYF
V gene: TRBV19; D gene: -; J gene: TRBJ1-1; clone size: -; CDR3 DNA: TGTGCTAGTAAACCCCTGGACAGGAACACTGAAGCTTTCTTT; CDR3 protein: CASKPLDRNTEAFF
V gene: TRBV21-1; D gene: -; J gene: TRBJ2-5; clone size: -; CDR3 DNA: TGTGCCAGCAGCAAAGTCCGGCAGGGAGGCCGAGAGACCCAGTACTTC; CDR3 protein: CASSKVRQGGRETQYF
V gene: TRBV5-1; D gene: -; J gene: TRBJ2-2; clone size: -; CDR3 DNA: TGCGCCAGTGAGGGTAGGAACACCGGGGAGCTGTTTTTT; CDR3 protein: CASEGRNTGELFF
V gene: TRBV2; D gene: -; J gene: TRBJ2-3; clone size: -; CDR3 DNA: TGTGCCAGCAGGGGGACATCTGGGGGATCAGATACGCAGTATTTT; CDR3 protein: CASRGTSGGSDTQYF
V gene: TRBV28; D gene: -; J gene: TRBJ2-2; clone size: -; CDR3 DNA: TGTGCCAGCAACCCACCTCCCGGTACCGGGGAGCTGTTTTTT; CDR3 protein: CASNPPPGTGELFF
V gene: TRBV2; D gene: TRBD2; J gene: TRBJ2-5; clone size: -; CDR3 DNA: TGTGCCAGCCGGCTGACTAGCGGGAGAAGGTTTTTCATAGAGACCCAGTACTTC; CDR3 protein: CASRLTSGRRFFIETQYF
V gene: TRBV18; D gene: -; J gene: TRBJ2-7; clone size: once; CDR3 DNA: TGTGCCAGCTCACTGGGCAAGGTGGGCTTGGAATACGAGCAGTACTTC; CDR3 protein: CASSLGKVGLEYEQYF
V gene: TRBV11-3; D gene: -; J gene: TRBJ1-1; clone size: few; CDR3 DNA: TGTGCCAGCAGCTTAGTAGCCCCATCCACTGAAGCTTTCTTT; CDR3 protein: CASSLVAPSTEAFF
V gene: TRBV9; D gene: TRBD2; J gene: TRBJ2-7; clone size: -; CDR3 DNA: TGTGCCAGCAGCGTAACTAGCGCCTCCTACGAGCAGTACTTC; CDR3 protein: CASSVTSASYEQYF
V gene: TRBV15; D gene: TRBD1; J gene: TRBJ1-1; clone size: -; CDR3 DNA: TGTGCCACCAGCACTACAGGGGACACTGAAGCTTTCTTT; CDR3 protein: CATSTTGDTEAFF
V gene: TRBV7-3; D gene: TRBD1; J gene: TRBJ2-2; clone size: -; CDR3 DNA: TGTGCCAGCAGCTTGGCAGGGGGTCGAAACACCGGGGAGCTGTTTTTT; CDR3 protein: CASSLAGGRNTGELFF
V gene: TRBV28; D gene: TRBD1; J gene: TRBJ2-3; clone size: -; CDR3 DNA: TGTGCCAGCAGTCCAAGGACAGGAGCTTACGATACGCAGTATTTT; CDR3 protein: CASSPRTGAYDTQYF
V gene: TRBV10-3; D gene: -; J gene: TRBJ2-2; clone size: -; CDR3 DNA: TGTGCCATCAGTGATTCAACCACCCCAAGAGGGCCGAACACCGGGGAGCTGTTTTTT; CDR3 protein: CAISDSTTPRGPNTGELFF
V gene: TRBV7-8; D gene: TRBD1; J gene: TRBJ2-2; clone size: -; CDR3 DNA: TGTGCCAGCAGCCGCGGACAGGGAGTGAACACCGGGGAGCTGTTTTTT; CDR3 protein: CASSRGQGVNTGELFF
V gene: TRBV11-2; D gene: -; J gene: TRBJ1-4; clone size: -; CDR3 DNA: TGTGCCAGCAGCTTATGGGGGGATCGAGAAAAACTGTTTTTT; CDR3 protein: CASSLWGDREKLFF
V gene: TRBV30; D gene: TRBD2; J gene: TRBJ2-1; clone size: -; CDR3 DNA: TGTGCCTGGAGGTCCGGGACTAGCGGGGACAATGAGCAGTTCTTC; CDR3 protein: CAWRSGTSGDNEQFF
V gene: TRBV15; D gene: -; J gene: TRBJ1-1; clone size: -; CDR3 DNA: TGTGCCACCAGGATTCCAGGGGCGAACACTGAAGCTTTCTTT; CDR3 protein: CATRIPGANTEAFF
V gene: TRBV6-4; D gene: TRBD2; J gene: TRBJ2-1; clone size: -; CDR3 DNA: TGTGCCAGCAGTGAGGGACTAGCGGGAGTCGATGAGCAGTTCTTC; CDR3 protein: CASSEGLAGVDEQFF
V gene: TRBV7-2; D gene: -; J gene: TRBJ2-7; clone size: few; CDR3 DNA: TGTGCCAGCAGCCTACAACAGGGAAAGCACGAGCAGTACTTC; CDR3 protein: CASSLQQGKHEQYF
V gene: TRBV6-5; D gene: TRBD2; J gene: TRBJ2-7; clone size: -; CDR3 DNA: TGTGCCAGCAGGAAAGCGGGAGGGGTCTACGAGCAGTACTTC; CDR3 protein: CASRKAGGVYEQYF
V gene: TRBV30; D gene: TRBD1; J gene: TRBJ2-2; clone size: once; CDR3 DNA: TGTGCCTGGCGGCACCGGGACAGGGTAGGGACCGGGGAGCTGTTTTTT; CDR3 protein: CAWRHRDRVGTGELFF
V gene: TRBV9; D gene: TRBD2; J gene: TRBJ2-7; clone size: -; CDR3 DNA: TGTGCCAGCAGCTTCACTAGCGGGAGAAGCGCCGAGCAGTACTTC; CDR3 protein: CASSFTSGRSAEQYF
V gene: TRBV18; D gene: -; J gene: TRBJ2-7; clone size: -; CDR3 DNA: TGTGCCAGCTCCCCGGTTCCGGCCTACGAGCAGTACTTC; CDR3 protein: CASSPVPAYEQYF
V gene: TRBV6-1; D gene: -; J gene: TRBJ2-2; clone size: -; CDR3 DNA: TGTGCCAGCAAATCGGGGTTAGCCGGGGAGCTGTTTTTT; CDR3 protein: CASKSGLAGELFF
V gene: TRBV30; D gene: -; J gene: TRBJ2-2; clone size: -; CDR3 DNA: TGTAACGCCGGGACTAACACCGGGGAGCTGTTTTTT; CDR3 protein: CNAGTNTGELFF
V gene: TRBV27; D gene: TRBD2; J gene: TRBJ2-2; clone size: -; CDR3 DNA: TGTGCCAGCAGTTTATTACTAGCGGGAAAAACCGGGGAGCTGTTTTTT; CDR3 protein: CASSLLLAGKTGELFF
V gene: TRBV7-9; D gene: -; J gene: TRBJ1-4; clone size: -; CDR3 DNA: TGTGCCAGCAGCGCAGGGTTTCGGGAAAAACTGTTTTTT; CDR3 protein: CASSAGFREKLFF
V gene: TRBV29-1; D gene: TRBD1; J gene: TRBJ2-5; clone size: -; CDR3 DNA: TGCAGCGTGGCTACAGGGGGCAGGGGGGAGACCCAGTACTTC; CDR3 protein: CSVATGGRGETQYF
V gene: TRBV11-2; D gene: -; J gene: TRBJ2-7; clone size: -; CDR3 DNA: TGTGCCAGCAGCTTAGGCGACATCTCCTACGAGCAGTACTTC; CDR3 protein: CASSLGDISYEQYF
V gene: TRBV7-9; D gene: -; J gene: TRBJ1-5; clone size: -; CDR3 DNA: TGTGCCAGCAGCCGGACAGCAAATCAGCCCCAGCATTTT; CDR3 protein: CASSRTANQPQHF